This TCR beta chain was recorded in a study of cytomegalovirus exposure and HLA in healthy donors. Background on the study: An earlier analysis identified approximately 110 million unique TCR beta sequences in 150 million to 200 million T cells. Among several hundred genotyped donors, 65% to 90% fell in the Caucasian-associated ancestry cluster.

The germline CDR1 and CDR2 sequences are SGHNT and YENEEA. The CDR3 is made up of 17 amino acids. Trimming at V came to 1 base and at J to 1 base, leaving 9 bases not matched to a gene. The PCR employed 60 Vbeta primers together with 13 Jbeta primers. TCRdb's table, derived via immunoSEQ multiplex PCR, lists solely in-frame clones and lacks some. The sample gives about 130,000 clones, around four fifths of which show up once; roughly 1.2% is in the top ten. Points on this clone: The antigen remains undetermined.

The study, taken as a whole, reports: TRBV6-2, TRBV6-3 and some other V segments were unresolvable in 87-base-pair reads.

V usage is TRBV11-3 and J usage is TRBJ2-5, with 7 positions matching TRBD1. This receptor was obtained from a boy between 5 and 17 years old in good health and CMV-seronegative. Sequenced sample: PBMCs. This CDR3 reads CASSLGITGEIQETQYF. The CDR3 coding sequence is TGTGCCAGCAGCTTAGGAATTACAGGGGAGATCCAAGAGACCCAGTACTTC.